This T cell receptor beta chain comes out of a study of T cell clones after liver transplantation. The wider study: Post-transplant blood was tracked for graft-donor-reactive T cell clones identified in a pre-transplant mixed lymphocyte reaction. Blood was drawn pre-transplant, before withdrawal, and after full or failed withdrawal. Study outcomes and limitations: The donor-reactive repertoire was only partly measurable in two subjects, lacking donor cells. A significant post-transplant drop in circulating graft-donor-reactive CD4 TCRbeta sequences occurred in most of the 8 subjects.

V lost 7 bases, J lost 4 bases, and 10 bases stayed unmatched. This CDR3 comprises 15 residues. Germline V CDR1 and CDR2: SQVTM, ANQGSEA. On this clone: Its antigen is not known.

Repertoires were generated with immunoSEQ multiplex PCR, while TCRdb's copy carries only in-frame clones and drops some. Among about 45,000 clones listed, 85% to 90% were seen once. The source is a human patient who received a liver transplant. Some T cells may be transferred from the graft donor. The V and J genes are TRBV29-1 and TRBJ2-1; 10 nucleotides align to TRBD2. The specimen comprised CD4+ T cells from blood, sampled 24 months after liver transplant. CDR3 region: CSAVSLAGAYNEQFF. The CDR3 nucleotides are TGCAGCGCTGTGTCCCTAGCGGGAGCTTACAATGAGCAGTTCTTC.